The 16 T cell receptor beta chains below come from one sample, sequenced in a study of blood T cell repertoires in COVID-19. TCRdb's copy holds only in-frame clones and misses some; the assay was immunoSEQ multiplex PCR. There are about 150,000 clones in the sample; roughly 89% occur only once, and 2.5% to 3.5% lies in the top ten. Sequencing input: peripheral blood. The receptors here all came from a man aged 60 to 69 with active or convalescent COVID-19.

The chain recombines TRBV18 with TRBJ2-2; D is possibly TRBD1 (6 bases). The CDR3 loop spans 14 amino acids. Germline assignment: CDR1 KGHSH and CDR2 LQKENI. V was trimmed by 4 bases and J by 7 bases, leaving 13 bases between them. The CDR3 sequence is CASSLPGASGELFF. CDR3 nucleotide sequence: TGTGCCAGCTCACTTCCAGGGGCCAGCGGGGAGCTGTTTTTT.

This sequence joins TRBV15 and TRBJ2-7; 10 bases agree with TRBD2. The CDR3 contains 17 residues. Germline V CDR1 and CDR2: LNHNV, YYDKDF (reference sequence). V was clipped by 0 bases and J by 1 base; unmatched bases: 6. The CDR3 nucleotides are TGTGCCACCAGCAGAGATTTGGCTAGCGGGAGTTCCTACGAGCAGTACTTC. Amino acid sequence: CATSRDLASGSSYEQYF. Looking up the rest from reference TRBV15 and TRBJ2-7 gives the full variable domain: DAMVIQNPRYQVTQFGKPVTLSCSQTLNHNVMYWYQQKSSQAPKLLFHYYDKDFNNEADTPDNFQSRRPNTSFCFLDIRSPGLGDTAMYLCATSRDLASGSSYEQYFGPGTRLTVT.

V and J are TRBV28 and TRBJ2-6, with 8 bases identical to TRBD1. This CDR3 has 16 residues. With 2 bases clipped from V and 1 base from J, the junction kept 1 base outside the gene matches. Per the germline V gene, CDR1 is MDHEN and CDR2 is SYDVKM. The CDR3 coding sequence is TGTGCCAGCAGTTTACGACAGGGGTCTGGGGCCAACGTCCTGACTTTC. It encodes CASSLRQGSGANVLTF.

This clone came up a few times. V usage is TRBV6-2 or TRBV6-3 and J usage is TRBJ1-2, with D tentatively TRBD1 (6 bases). V was clipped by 4 bases and J by 1 base, with 7 bases between them. Germline-derived CDR1 and CDR2 are MNHEY and SVGEGT. The CDR3 extends over 13 amino acids. The DNA for the CDR3 is TGTGCCAGCAGTTTGGACAGTAACTATGGCTACACCTTC. Protein: CASSLDSNYGYTF.

The chain combines TRBV3-1 (or the pseudogene TRBV3-2) with TRBJ2-4; 15 bases are a match to TRBD2. With V trimmed by 3 bases and J by 6 bases, 0 bases remained unmatched. Germline CDR1 and CDR2: LGHDT and YNNKEL (reference sequence). This CDR3 region has 15 residues. For the CDR3, the DNA is TGTGCCAGCAGCCAGGGACTAGCGGGAGGAAACATTCAGTACTTC. Translation gives CASSQGLAGGNIQYF.

This chain joins TRBV19 and TRBJ1-5; D perhaps matches TRBD1 (5 bases). CDR1 is LNHDA and CDR2 is SQIVND in the germline V gene (reference sequence). The V gene lost 8 bases and the J gene lost 0 bases, with 17 bases spanning the gap. This CDR3 contains 16 residues. This CDR3 reads CASGGGRAYSNQPQHF. The CDR3 DNA is TGTGCCAGTGGGGGAGGGCGGGCCTATAGCAATCAGCCCCAGCATTTT.

The chain is built from TRBV4-1 and TRBJ2-1, with D perhaps matching TRBD1 (5 bases). V lost 0 bases to trimming and J lost 4 bases, with 16 bases between them. The germline V gene has CDR1 MGHRA and CDR2 YSYEKL. The CDR3 runs 17 residues. The DNA for the CDR3 is TGCGCCAGCAGCCAAGAAAGGACATCGTCAATATACAATGAGCAGTTCTTC. Its protein is CASSQERTSSIYNEQFF.

This clone occurred once. The genes are TRBV4-1 and TRBJ2-7; no definite D call. This CDR3 has 13 amino acids. Trimming pared 1 base from V and 6 bases from J, leaving 10 bases between. The germline V gene encodes CDR1 MGHRA and CDR2 YSYEKL. The DNA for the CDR3 is TGCGCCAGCAGCCAAGGGTTCCCGGGCGAGCAGTACTTC. Its translation: CASSQGFPGEQYF.

V and J are TRBV3-1 (or the pseudogene TRBV3-2) and TRBJ2-7, with a weak D call TRBD1 (6 bases). The CDR3 covers 16 residues. V lost 0 bases and J lost 0, with 12 bases in between. The V gene's germline CDR1 is LGHDT and CDR2 YNNKEL (reference sequence). CDR3 bases: TGTGCCAGCAGCCAAGATGAAGGGGACAACTCCTACGAGCAGTACTTC. It encodes CASSQDEGDNSYEQYF.

J is TRBJ1-2 and V is TRBV5-4, with 7 bases lining up with TRBD1. The CDR3 contains 14 residues. The J segment lost 6 bases and the V segment lost 2 bases, leaving 7 bases of the junction unmatched. The V gene's germline CDR1 is SGHNT and CDR2 YYREEE (reference sequence). The CDR3 DNA follows: TGTGCCAGCAGCTTTCGACAGGGTGTCAATGGCTACACCTTC. As protein: CASSFRQGVNGYTF.

The chain links TRBV10-3 to TRBJ2-7; 11 bases fit TRBD2. Trimming removed 6 bases from V and 4 bases from J; junction bases left unmatched: 8. Germline V CDR1 and CDR2: ENHRY, SYGVKD. The CDR3 covers 15 residues. CDR3 residues: CAISSEGTSGYEQYF. The CDR3 DNA follows: TGTGCCATCAGCTCCGAGGGGACTAGCGGATACGAGCAGTACTTC.

This clone was observed at least ten times. The genes are TRBV3-1 (or the pseudogene TRBV3-2) and TRBJ2-3; 9 nucleotides line up with TRBD2. J was trimmed by 5 bases and V by 0 bases; bases with no gene match: 15. This CDR3 region has 19 residues. The germline V gene encodes CDR1 LGHDT and CDR2 YNNKEL (reference sequence). The CDR3 sequence is CASSQDFRERGDLGDTQYF. CDR3 DNA: TGTGCCAGCAGCCAAGACTTTCGTGAGCGGGGGGATTTAGGAGATACGCAGTATTTT.

The V and J genes are TRBV6-1 and TRBJ2-7; maybe TRBD2 (6 bases). V lost 0 bases, J lost 0 bases, and 12 bases lay in between. Germline V gives CDR1 MNHNS, CDR2 SASEGT. The CDR3 has 16 amino acids. The CDR3 bases are TGTGCCAGCAGTGAAGCGGGCGGGAAAAGCTCCTACGAGCAGTACTTC. Translated: CASSEAGGKSSYEQYF.

This clone was recorded once. The V and J genes are TRBV29-1 and TRBJ1-4, with D possibly matching TRBD1 (6 bases). The CDR3 contains 14 residues. Deletions cut 3 bases from V and 5 bases from J, with 13 bases between. Germline CDR1 is SQVTM and CDR2 is ANQGSEA. The CDR3 is CSVDTGGRNEKLFF. CDR3 DNA sequence: TGCAGCGTTGATACGGGGGGCCGGAATGAAAAACTGTTTTTT.

The chain employs TRBV7-9 and TRBJ1-1, with D unresolved. V lost 5 bases and J 1 base, leaving 8 bases between the germline ends. The germline CDR1 and CDR2 sequences are SEHNR and FQNEAQ (reference sequence). The CDR3 covers 13 residues. As DNA, the CDR3 is TGTGCCAGCAGCCCCAGCGGGAACACTGAAGCTTTCTTT. Its translation: CASSPSGNTEAFF.

The rearrangement links TRBV7-2 to TRBJ1-3, with 9 nucleotides matching TRBD1. Germline trimming cut 1 base from V and 4 bases from J; bases unmatched to any gene: 2. CDR3 length equals 15 residues. Per germline, CDR1 SGHTA and CDR2 FQGNSA. The DNA for the CDR3 is TGTGCCAGCAGCTTAGGGACAGGGGCCGGAAACACCATATATTTT. This translates into CASSLGTGAGNTIYF.